These T cell receptor beta chains were read from a single sample in a study of blood T cell repertoires in COVID-19. Sequencing was performed with immunoSEQ multiplex PCR; in TCRdb, only in-frame clones are kept and a portion is missing. The sample contains fewer than 85,000 clones, roughly 82% of which appear only once. Sequencing was done on a sample of peripheral blood. All receptors derive from a woman older than 75 with active or convalescent COVID-19. CDR3s include the opening cysteine and the closing phenylalanine or tryptophan. A D gene is named only where the DNA matches it firmly. Size tells how often a clone was seen (once, few, many) or the class of an expanded clone, and some rows leave it out.

v_call	d_call	clone_size	j_call	cdr3_aa	cdr3_nt
TRBV7-9	TRBD2	-	TRBJ2-5	CASSLDLSGQETQYF	TGTGCCAGCAGCTTAGATCTTAGCGGGCAAGAGACCCAGTACTTC
TRBV28	TRBD2	-	TRBJ2-5	CASRRLLGLAGGGETQYF	TGTGCCAGCAGGCGACTACTCGGACTAGCGGGGGGCGGGGAGACCCAGTACTTC
TRBV3-1/TRBV3-2	-	-	TRBJ2-2	CASSPPWAGGELFF	TGTGCCAGCAGCCCTCCGTGGGCCGGCGGGGAGCTGTTTTTT
TRBV6-4	TRBD2	-	TRBJ2-3	CASSETFSGGFRTDTQYF	TGTGCCAGCAGTGAAACCTTTAGCGGGGGCTTCCGCACAGATACGCAGTATTTT
TRBV6-5	TRBD1	-	TRBJ2-7	CASAQGTGGLYEQYF	TGTGCCAGCGCCCAAGGGACAGGGGGCTTATACGAGCAGTACTTC
TRBV7-2	TRBD2	-	TRBJ2-1	CASSSGLALNEQFF	TGTGCCAGCAGCTCCGGACTAGCTCTGAATGAGCAGTTCTTC
TRBV28	-	-	TRBJ1-1	CASTQPPRTEAFF	TGTGCCAGCACTCAACCCCCGAGAACTGAAGCTTTCTTT
TRBV11-2	TRBD1	-	TRBJ1-2	CASSSGQGTLYGYTF	TGTGCCAGCAGCTCGGGACAGGGGACGCTCTATGGCTACACCTTC
TRBV20-1	-	-	TRBJ1-2	CSGRGLYGYTF	TGCAGTGGCAGGGGCCTCTATGGCTACACCTTC
TRBV28	TRBD2	-	TRBJ2-3	CASSSLAGQADTQYF	TGTGCCAGCAGTTCGCTAGCGGGGCAGGCAGATACGCAGTATTTT
TRBV5-1	TRBD2	-	TRBJ2-1	CASTKTSGGYNEQFF	TGCGCCAGCACCAAAACTAGCGGGGGATACAATGAGCAGTTCTTC
TRBV7-2	-	-	TRBJ2-7	CASSLDAASSYEQYF	TGTGCCAGCAGCTTAGATGCGGCTAGCTCCTACGAGCAGTACTTC
TRBV30	-	-	TRBJ1-6	CAVLPGHLPGAYNSPLHF	TGTGCCGTCCTTCCGGGACATCTCCCCGGGGCCTATAATTCACCCCTCCACTTT
TRBV7-2	-	once	TRBJ1-1	CASRADPLRGEAFF	TGTGCCAGCAGGGCAGACCCCCTAAGGGGAGAAGCTTTCTTT
TRBV21-1	-	-	TRBJ2-4	CASSKGGQGPKNIQYF	TGTGCCAGCAGCAAAGGGGGGCAGGGGCCCAAAAACATTCAGTACTTC
TRBV2	-	-	TRBJ1-6	CASSGGVLTPLHF	TGTGCCAGCAGTGGAGGAGTTTTAACACCCCTCCACTTT
TRBV3-1/TRBV3-2	-	-	TRBJ1-5	CASSQDTTGNQPQHF	TGTGCCAGCAGCCAAGATACCACAGGCAATCAGCCCCAGCATTTT
TRBV4-3	-	-	TRBJ1-5	CASSQDEGPQHF	TGCGCCAGCAGCCAAGATGAGGGGCCCCAGCATTTT
TRBV18	TRBD2	-	TRBJ2-3	CASSLAVPTDTQYF	TGTGCCAGCTCTCTAGCGGTCCCCACAGATACGCAGTATTTT
TRBV7-9	-	-	TRBJ1-5	CASSLGQLGQPQHF	TGTGCCAGCAGCTTAGGACAGCTCGGGCAGCCCCAGCATTTT
TRBV6-4	TRBD2	-	TRBJ2-1	CASSDGIAGGDEQFF	TGTGCCAGCAGTGACGGGATAGCGGGGGGCGATGAGCAGTTCTTC
TRBV29-1	-	-	TRBJ1-2	CSVTPGTVNYGYTF	TGCAGCGTTACCCCGGGAACGGTTAACTATGGCTACACCTTC
TRBV7-2	TRBD2	-	TRBJ2-7	CASSLVGDYTYEQYF	TGTGCCAGCAGCTTAGTCGGGGACTATACCTACGAGCAGTACTTC
TRBV18	TRBD2	-	TRBJ2-7	CASSPVGRAHEQYF	TGTGCCAGCTCACCTGTGGGGAGGGCGCACGAGCAGTACTTC
TRBV7-2	-	-	TRBJ1-3	CASSLVGQGGNTIYF	TGTGCCAGCAGCTTAGTGGGCCAGGGAGGAAACACCATATATTTT
TRBV19	-	once	TRBJ2-3	CASSPRGRGTDTQYF	TGTGCCAGTAGTCCTCGTGGGAGAGGCACAGATACGCAGTATTTT
TRBV4-1	TRBD1	-	TRBJ1-5	CASSPGQGNQPQHF	TGCGCCAGCAGCCCGGGACAGGGCAATCAGCCCCAGCATTTT
TRBV5-1	-	-	TRBJ1-4	CASSLVPRGINEKLFF	TGCGCCAGCAGCTTAGTCCCACGGGGAATAAATGAAAAACTGTTTTTT
TRBV27	-	-	TRBJ2-7	CASSHIGQSYEQYF	TGTGCCAGCAGTCACATCGGACAGTCCTACGAGCAGTACTTC
TRBV6-4	TRBD2	-	TRBJ2-1	CASSRTSGINEQFF	TGTGCCAGCAGCAGGACTAGCGGTATCAATGAGCAGTTCTTC
TRBV5-4	TRBD2	once	TRBJ2-3	CASSFWSSGGADTQYF	TGTGCCAGCAGCTTTTGGTCTAGCGGGGGGGCAGATACGCAGTATTTT
TRBV2	TRBD1	-	TRBJ1-4	CASIFGQGTELFF	TGTGCCAGCATTTTCGGACAGGGCACTGAACTGTTTTTT
TRBV6-6	-	once	TRBJ1-6	CASSYQRENSPLHF	TGTGCCAGCAGTTACCAAAGGGAGAATTCACCCCTCCACTTT
TRBV4-3	-	-	TRBJ1-1	CASSQEVAGGNTEAFF	TGCGCCAGCAGCCAAGAGGTCGCGGGCGGGAACACTGAAGCTTTCTTT
TRBV19	-	few	TRBJ1-3	CASSIGARFSGNTIYF	TGTGCCAGTAGTATAGGAGCGCGATTTTCTGGAAACACCATATATTTT